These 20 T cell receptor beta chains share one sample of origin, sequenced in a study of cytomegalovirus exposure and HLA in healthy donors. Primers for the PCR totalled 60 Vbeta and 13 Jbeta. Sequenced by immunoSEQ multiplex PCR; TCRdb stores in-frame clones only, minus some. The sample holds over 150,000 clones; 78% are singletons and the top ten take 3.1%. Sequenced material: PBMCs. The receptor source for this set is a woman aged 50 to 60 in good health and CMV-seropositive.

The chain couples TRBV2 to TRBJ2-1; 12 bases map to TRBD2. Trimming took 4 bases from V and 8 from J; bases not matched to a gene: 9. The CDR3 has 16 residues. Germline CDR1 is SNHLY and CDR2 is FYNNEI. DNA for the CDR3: TGTGCCAGCAGTGCAGCTAGCGGGGGGGCAGTTGATGAGCAGTTCTTC. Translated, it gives CASSAASGGAVDEQFF.

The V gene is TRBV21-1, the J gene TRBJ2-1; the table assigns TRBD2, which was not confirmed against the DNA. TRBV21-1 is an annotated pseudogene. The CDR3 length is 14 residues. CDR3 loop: CASSKPGIEDEQFF. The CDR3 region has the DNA TGTGCCAGCAGCAAACCCGGGATCGAGGATGAGCAGTTCTTC.

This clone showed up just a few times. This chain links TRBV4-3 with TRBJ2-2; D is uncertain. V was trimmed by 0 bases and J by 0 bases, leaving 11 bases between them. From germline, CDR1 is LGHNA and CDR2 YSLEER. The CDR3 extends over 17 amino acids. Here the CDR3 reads CASSQEWQSANTGELFF. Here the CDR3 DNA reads TGCGCCAGCAGCCAAGAGTGGCAGAGCGCGAACACCGGGGAGCTGTTTTTT.

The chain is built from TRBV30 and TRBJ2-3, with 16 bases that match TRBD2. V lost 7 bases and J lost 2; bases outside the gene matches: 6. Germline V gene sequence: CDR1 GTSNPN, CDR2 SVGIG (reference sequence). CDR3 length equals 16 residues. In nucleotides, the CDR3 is TGTGCCTCCGGGACTAGCGGGGGGGGGCTCACAGATACGCAGTATTTT. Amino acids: CASGTSGGGLTDTQYF.

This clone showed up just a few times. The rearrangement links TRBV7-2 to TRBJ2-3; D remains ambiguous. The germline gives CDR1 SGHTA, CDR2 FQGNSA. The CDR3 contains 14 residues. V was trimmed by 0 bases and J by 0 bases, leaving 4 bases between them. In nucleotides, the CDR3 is TGTGCCAGCAGCTTAGCGTATAGCACAGATACGCAGTATTTT. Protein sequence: CASSLAYSTDTQYF.

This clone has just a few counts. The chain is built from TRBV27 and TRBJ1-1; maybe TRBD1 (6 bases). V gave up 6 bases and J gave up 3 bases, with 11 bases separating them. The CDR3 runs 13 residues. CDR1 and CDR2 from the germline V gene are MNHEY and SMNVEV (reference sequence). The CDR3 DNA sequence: TGTGCCAGCAGCCCCCAGGGGTACACTGAAGCTTTCTTT. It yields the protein CASSPQGYTEAFF.

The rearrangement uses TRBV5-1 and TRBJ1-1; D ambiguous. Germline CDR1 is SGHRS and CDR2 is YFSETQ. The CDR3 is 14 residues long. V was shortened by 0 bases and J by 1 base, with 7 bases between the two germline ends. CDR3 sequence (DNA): TGCGCCAGCAGCTTGGGTTCGGGGAACACTGAAGCTTTCTTT. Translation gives CASSLGSGNTEAFF.

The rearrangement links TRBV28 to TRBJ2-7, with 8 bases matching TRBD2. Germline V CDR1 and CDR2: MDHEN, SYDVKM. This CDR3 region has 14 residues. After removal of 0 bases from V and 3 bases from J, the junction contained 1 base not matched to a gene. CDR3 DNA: TGTGCCAGCAGTTTATGGACTAGCGTCTACGAGCAGTACTTC. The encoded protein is CASSLWTSVYEQYF.

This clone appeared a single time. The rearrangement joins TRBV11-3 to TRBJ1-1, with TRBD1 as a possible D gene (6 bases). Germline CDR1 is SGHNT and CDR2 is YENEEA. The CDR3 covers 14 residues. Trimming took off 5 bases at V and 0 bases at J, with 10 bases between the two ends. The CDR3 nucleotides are TGTGCCAGCAGCACGGACAGAGTGAACACTGAAGCTTTCTTT. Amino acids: CASSTDRVNTEAFF.

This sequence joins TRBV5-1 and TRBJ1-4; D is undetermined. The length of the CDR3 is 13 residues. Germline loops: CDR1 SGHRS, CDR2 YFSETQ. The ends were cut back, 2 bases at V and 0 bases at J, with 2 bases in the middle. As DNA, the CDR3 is TGCGCCAGCAGCTTCGCAACTAATGAAAAACTGTTTTTT. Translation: CASSFATNEKLFF.

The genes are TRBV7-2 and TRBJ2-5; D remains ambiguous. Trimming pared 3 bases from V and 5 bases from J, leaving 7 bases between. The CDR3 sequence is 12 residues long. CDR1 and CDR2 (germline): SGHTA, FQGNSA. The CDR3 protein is CASSFARETQYF. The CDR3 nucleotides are TGTGCCAGCAGCTTTGCTAGGGAGACCCAGTACTTC.

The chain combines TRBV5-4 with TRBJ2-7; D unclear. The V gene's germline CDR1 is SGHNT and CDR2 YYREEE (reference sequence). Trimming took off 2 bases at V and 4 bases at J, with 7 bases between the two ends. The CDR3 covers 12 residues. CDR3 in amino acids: CASSFSGYEQYF. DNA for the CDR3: TGTGCCAGCAGCTTCTCAGGTTACGAGCAGTACTTC.

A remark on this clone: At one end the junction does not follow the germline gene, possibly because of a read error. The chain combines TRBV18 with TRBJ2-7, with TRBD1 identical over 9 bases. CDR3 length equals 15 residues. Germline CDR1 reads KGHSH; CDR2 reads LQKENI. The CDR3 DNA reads TGTGCCAGCTCCCCACCCTCGGGACAGGGCAACGAGCAGTACTTC. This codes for CASSPPSGQGNEQYF.

The CDR3 DNA sequence: TGTGCCAGCAGCTCCCGGGAAGGCTATGGCTACACCTTC. Its translation: CASSSREGYGYTF. The rearrangement joins TRBV7-9 to TRBJ1-2; D gene ambiguous. Germline V gene lookup returns CDR1 SEHNR and CDR2 FQNEAQ (reference sequence). CDR3 size: 13 residues. Between the trimmed V and J ends, which lost 4 bases and 4 bases, there was a span of 10 bases. The full variable domain, with the rest looked up from reference TRBV7-9 and TRBJ1-2, is DTGVSQNPRHKITKRGQNVTFRCDPISEHNRLYWYRQTLGQGPEFLTYFQNEAQLEKSRLLSDRFSAERPKGSFSTLEIQRTEQGDSAMYLCASSSREGYGYTFGSGTRLTVV.

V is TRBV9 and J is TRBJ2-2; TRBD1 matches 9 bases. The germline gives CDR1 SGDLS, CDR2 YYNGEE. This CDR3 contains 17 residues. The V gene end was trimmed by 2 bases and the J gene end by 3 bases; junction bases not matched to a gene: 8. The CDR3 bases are TGTGCCAGCAGCGTGGCCCCGGACAGGGGCGACACCGGGGAGCTGTTTTTT. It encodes CASSVAPDRGDTGELFF.

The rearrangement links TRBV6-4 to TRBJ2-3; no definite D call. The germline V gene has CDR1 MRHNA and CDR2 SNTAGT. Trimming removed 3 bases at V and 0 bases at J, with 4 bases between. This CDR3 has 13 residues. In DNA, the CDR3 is TGTGCCAGCAGTGAAGAGAGCACAGATACGCAGTATTTT. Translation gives CASSEESTDTQYF.

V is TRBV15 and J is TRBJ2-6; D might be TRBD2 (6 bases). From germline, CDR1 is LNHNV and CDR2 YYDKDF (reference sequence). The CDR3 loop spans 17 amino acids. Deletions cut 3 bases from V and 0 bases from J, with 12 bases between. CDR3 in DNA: TGTGCCACCAGCAGCGGGGGAGAAGGCTCTGGGGCCAACGTCCTGACTTTC. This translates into CATSSGGEGSGANVLTF.

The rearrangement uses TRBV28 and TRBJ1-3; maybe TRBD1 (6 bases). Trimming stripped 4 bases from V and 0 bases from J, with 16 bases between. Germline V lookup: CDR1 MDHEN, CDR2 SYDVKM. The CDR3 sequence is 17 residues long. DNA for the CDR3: TGTGCCAGCAGTTCTTTGGGGGGGGCCTACTCTGGAAACACCATATATTTT. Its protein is CASSSLGGAYSGNTIYF.

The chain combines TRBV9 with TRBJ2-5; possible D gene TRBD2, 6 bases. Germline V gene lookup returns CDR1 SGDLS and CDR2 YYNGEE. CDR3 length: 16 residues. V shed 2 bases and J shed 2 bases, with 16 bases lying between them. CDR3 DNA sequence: TGTGCCAGCAGCGTCCGTCCGGTAGCGGTACAAGAGACCCAGTACTTC. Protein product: CASSVRPVAVQETQYF.

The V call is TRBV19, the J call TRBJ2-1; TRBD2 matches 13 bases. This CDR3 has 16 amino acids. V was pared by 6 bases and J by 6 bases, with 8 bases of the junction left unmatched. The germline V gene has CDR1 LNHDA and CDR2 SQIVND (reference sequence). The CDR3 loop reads CASRGFGLAGANEQFF. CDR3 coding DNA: TGTGCCAGTAGGGGGTTCGGACTAGCGGGAGCCAATGAGCAGTTCTTC.